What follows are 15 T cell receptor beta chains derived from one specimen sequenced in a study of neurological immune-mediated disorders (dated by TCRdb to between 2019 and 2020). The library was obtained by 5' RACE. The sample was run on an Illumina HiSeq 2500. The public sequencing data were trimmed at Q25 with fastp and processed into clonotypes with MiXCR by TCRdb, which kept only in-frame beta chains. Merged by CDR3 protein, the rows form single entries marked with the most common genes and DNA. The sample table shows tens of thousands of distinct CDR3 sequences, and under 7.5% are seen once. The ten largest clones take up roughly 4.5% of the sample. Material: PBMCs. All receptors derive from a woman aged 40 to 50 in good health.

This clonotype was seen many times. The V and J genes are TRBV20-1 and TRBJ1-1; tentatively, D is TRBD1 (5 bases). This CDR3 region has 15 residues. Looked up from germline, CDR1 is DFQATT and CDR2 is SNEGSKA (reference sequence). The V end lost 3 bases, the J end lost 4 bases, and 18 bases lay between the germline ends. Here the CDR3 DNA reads TGCAGTGCTAGGGCCACCATTCAGGGTGGCACTGAAGCTTTCTTT. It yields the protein CSARATIQGGTEAFF.

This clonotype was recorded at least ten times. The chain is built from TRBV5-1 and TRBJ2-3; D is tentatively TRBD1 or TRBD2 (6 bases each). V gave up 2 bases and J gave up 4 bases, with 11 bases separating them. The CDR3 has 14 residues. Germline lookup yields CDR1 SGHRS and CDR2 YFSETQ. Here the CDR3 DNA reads TGCGCCAGCAGCTTTTACAGGGAGGCAGATACGCAGTATTTT. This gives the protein CASSFYREADTQYF. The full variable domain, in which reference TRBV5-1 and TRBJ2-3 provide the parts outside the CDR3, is KAGVTQTPRYLIKTRGQQVTLSCSPISGHRSVSWYQQTPGQGLQFLFEYFSETQRNKGNFPGRFSGRQFSNSRSEMNVSTLELGDSALYLCASSFYREADTQYFGPGTRLTVL.

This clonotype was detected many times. The CDR3 protein is CASSIVGQAFRNSNQPQHF. DNA of the CDR3: TGTGCCAGTAGTATAGTAGGACAGGCCTTTAGGAATAGCAATCAGCCCCAGCATTTT. This sequence joins TRBV19 and TRBJ1-5, with 7 bases identical to TRBD1. The germline CDR1 and CDR2 sequences are LNHDA and SQIVND (reference sequence). The CDR3 is 19 amino acids. Germline trimming cut 1 base from V and 0 bases from J; bases unmatched to any gene: 12.

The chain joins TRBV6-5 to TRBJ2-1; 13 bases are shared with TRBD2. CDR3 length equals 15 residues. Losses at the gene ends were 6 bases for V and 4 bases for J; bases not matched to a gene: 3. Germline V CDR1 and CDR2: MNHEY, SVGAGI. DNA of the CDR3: TGTGCCAGCAGGCAGGGACTAGCGGGGTACAATGAGCAGTTCTTC. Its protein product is CASRQGLAGYNEQFF.

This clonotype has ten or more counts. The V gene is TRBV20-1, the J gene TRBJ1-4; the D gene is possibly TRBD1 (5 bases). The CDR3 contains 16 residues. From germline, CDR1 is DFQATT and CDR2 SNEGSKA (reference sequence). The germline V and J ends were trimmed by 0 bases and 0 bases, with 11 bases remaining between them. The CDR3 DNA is TGCAGTGCTAGAGATGTATCGACAGCAACTAATGAAAAACTGTTTTTT. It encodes CSARDVSTATNEKLFF.

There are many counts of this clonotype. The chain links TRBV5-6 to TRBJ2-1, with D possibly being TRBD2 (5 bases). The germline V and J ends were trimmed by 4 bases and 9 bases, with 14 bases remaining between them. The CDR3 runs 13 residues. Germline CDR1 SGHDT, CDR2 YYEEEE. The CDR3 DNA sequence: TGTGCCAGCAGCCCCGGGGTTCTCGGTGAGCAGTTCTTC. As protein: CASSPGVLGEQFF. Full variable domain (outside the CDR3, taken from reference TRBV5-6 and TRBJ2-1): DAGVTQSPTHLIKTRGQQVTLRCSPKSGHDTVSWYQQALGQGPQFIFQYYEEEERQRGNFPDRFSGHQFPNYSSELNVNALLLGDSALYLCASSPGVLGEQFFGPGTRLTVL.

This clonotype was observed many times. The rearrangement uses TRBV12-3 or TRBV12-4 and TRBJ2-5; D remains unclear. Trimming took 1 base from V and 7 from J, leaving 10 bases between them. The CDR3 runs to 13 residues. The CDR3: CASSLGGWGTQYF. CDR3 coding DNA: TGTGCCAGCAGTTTAGGGGGTTGGGGGACCCAGTACTTC.

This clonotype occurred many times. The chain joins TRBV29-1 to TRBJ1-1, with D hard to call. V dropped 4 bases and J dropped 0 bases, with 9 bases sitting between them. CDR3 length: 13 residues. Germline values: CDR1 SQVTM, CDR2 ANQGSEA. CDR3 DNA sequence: TGCAGCGTTGGTCCGAATATGAACACTGAAGCTTTCTTT. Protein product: CSVGPNMNTEAFF.

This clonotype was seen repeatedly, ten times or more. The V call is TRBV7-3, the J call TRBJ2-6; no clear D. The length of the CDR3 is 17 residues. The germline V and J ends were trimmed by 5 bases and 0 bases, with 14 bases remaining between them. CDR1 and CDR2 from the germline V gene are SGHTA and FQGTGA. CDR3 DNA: TGTGCCAGCAGCAATGACGCCGGGTTCTCTGGGGCCAACGTCCTGACTTTC. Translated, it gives CASSNDAGFSGANVLTF. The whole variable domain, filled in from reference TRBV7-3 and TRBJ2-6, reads GAGVSQTPSNKVTEKGKYVELRCDPISGHTALYWYRQSLGQGPEFLIYFQGTGAADDSGLPNDRFFAVRPEGSVSTLKIQRTERGDSAVYLCASSNDAGFSGANVLTFGAGSRLTVL.

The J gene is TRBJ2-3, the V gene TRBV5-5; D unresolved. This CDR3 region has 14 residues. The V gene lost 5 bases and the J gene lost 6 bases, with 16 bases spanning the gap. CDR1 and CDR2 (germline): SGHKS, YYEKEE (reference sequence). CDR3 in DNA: TGTGCCAGCAGAGAGAAAGGGATGACCGATACGCAGTATTTT. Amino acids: CASREKGMTDTQYF.

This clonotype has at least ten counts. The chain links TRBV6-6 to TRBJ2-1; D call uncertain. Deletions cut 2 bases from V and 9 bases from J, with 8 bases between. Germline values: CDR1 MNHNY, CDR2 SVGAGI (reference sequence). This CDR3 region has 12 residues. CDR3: CASSYAKFEQFF. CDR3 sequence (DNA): TGTGCCAGCAGTTACGCCAAATTTGAGCAGTTCTTC.

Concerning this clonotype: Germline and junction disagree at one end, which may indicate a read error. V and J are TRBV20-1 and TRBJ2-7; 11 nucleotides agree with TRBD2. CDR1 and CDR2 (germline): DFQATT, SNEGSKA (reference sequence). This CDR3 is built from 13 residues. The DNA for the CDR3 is TGCAGTCCCTTAGCGGGAGGGTCCGACGAGAAGTACTTC. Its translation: CSPLAGGSDEKYF.

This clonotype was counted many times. CDR3 amino acids: CASSEGLGYTF. CDR3 bases: TGTGCCAGCAGTGAAGGGCTTGGCTACACCTTC. The chain is built from TRBV6-1 and TRBJ1-2, with unresolved D. V was cut by 1 base and J by 7 bases, with 4 bases left in between. This CDR3 has 11 residues. CDR1 and CDR2 (germline): MNHNS, SASEGT.

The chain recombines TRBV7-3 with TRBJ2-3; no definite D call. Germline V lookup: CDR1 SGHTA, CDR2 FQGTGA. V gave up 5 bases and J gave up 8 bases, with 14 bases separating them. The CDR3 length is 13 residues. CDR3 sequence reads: CASSPVGIATQYF. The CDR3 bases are TGTGCCAGCAGCCCGGTGGGTATAGCTACGCAGTATTTT.

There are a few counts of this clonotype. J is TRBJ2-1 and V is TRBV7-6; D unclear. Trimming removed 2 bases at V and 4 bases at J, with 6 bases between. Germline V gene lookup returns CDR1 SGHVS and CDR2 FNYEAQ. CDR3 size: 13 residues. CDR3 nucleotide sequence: TGTGCCAGCAGCTTAAACCGGTACAATGAGCAGTTCTTC. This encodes CASSLNRYNEQFF.